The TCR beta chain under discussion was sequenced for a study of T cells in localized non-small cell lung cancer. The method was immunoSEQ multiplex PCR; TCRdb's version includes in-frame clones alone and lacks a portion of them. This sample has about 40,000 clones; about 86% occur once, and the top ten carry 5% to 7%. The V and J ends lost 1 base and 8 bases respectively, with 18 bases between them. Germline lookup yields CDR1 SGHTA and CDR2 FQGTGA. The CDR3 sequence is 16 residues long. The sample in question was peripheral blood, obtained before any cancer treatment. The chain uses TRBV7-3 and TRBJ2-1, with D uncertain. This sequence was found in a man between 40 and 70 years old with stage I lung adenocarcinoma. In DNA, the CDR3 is TGTGCCAGCAGCTTAAGTGGGGTAGGGTTGGTAGATGAGCAGTTCTTC. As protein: CASSLSGVGLVDEQFF. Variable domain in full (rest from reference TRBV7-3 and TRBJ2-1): GAGVSQTPSNKVTEKGKYVELRCDPISGHTALYWYRQSLGQGPEFLIYFQGTGAADDSGLPNDRFFAVRPEGSVSTLKIQRTERGDSAVYLCASSLSGVGLVDEQFFGPGTRLTVL.